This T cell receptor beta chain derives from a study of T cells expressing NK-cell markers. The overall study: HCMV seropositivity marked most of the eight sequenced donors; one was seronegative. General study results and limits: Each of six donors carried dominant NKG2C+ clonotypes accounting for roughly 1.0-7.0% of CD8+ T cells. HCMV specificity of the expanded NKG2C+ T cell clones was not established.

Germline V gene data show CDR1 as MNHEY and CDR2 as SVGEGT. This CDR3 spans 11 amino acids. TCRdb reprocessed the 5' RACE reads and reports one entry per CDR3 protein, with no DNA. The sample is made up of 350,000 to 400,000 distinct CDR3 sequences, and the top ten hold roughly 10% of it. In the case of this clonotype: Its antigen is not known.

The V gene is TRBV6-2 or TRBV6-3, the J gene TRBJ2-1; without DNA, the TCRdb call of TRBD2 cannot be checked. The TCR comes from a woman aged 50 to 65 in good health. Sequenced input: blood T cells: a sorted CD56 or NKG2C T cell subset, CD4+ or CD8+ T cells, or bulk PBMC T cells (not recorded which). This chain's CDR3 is CASRPPPTGFF.